This entry lists 12 T cell receptor beta chains sequenced from one sample in a study of technical replicates of blood from several donors. Produced via immunoSEQ multiplex PCR; TCRdb's table is partial and in-frame only. The sample holds about 44,000 clones, 96% seen once. Sequencing input: T cells isolated from PBMCs. The source of these receptors is a human donor in good health.

This clone was counted only a few times. This rearrangement joins TRBV4-3 to TRBJ1-1, with D perhaps matching TRBD1 (6 bases). Germline CDR1 reads LGHNA; CDR2 reads YSLEER. The V gene lost 3 bases and the J gene lost 0 bases, with 11 bases spanning the gap. This CDR3 is built from 15 residues. The CDR3 sequence: CASSQTYRVNTEAFF. CDR3 DNA sequence: TGCGCCAGCAGCCAGACGTACAGGGTGAACACTGAAGCTTTCTTT.

This chain uses TRBV6-1 with TRBJ2-6; D might be TRBD1 (6 bases). The CDR3 is 17 amino acids. Germline V CDR1 and CDR2: MNHNS, SASEGT. V lost 3 bases, J lost 0 bases, and 12 bases lay in between. The CDR3 coding sequence is TGTGCCAGCAGTGAGAGACAGGCTTTCTCTGGGGCCAACGTCCTGACTTTC. Translation: CASSERQAFSGANVLTF.

The chain has TRBV13 and TRBJ2-1; 15 bases map to TRBD2. J lost 6 bases, V lost 5 bases, and 11 bases had no gene match. The germline V gene encodes CDR1 PRHDT and CDR2 FYEKMQ (reference sequence). This CDR3 comprises 18 residues. CDR3 residues: CASSLRTSGRAWVNEQFF. Written as DNA, the CDR3 is TGTGCCAGCAGCCTCCGGACTAGCGGGAGGGCTTGGGTCAATGAGCAGTTCTTC.

This rearrangement joins TRBV6-5 to TRBJ2-5; TRBD1 agrees at 10 bases. CDR1 is MNHEY, CDR2 SVGAGI, per germline. This CDR3 is built from 13 residues. V was clipped by 6 bases and J by 5 bases; unmatched bases: 3. Here the CDR3 reads CASRTGGGETQYF. DNA for the CDR3: TGTGCCAGCAGGACAGGGGGCGGTGAGACCCAGTACTTC.

The chain uses TRBV5-1 and TRBJ2-2; TRBD1 is a possible D gene (6 bases). This CDR3 spans 14 amino acids. Germline V gene sequence: CDR1 SGHRS, CDR2 YFSETQ. The V end lost 3 bases, the J end lost 4 bases, and 10 bases lay between the germline ends. Here the CDR3 reads CASSYRTVTGELFF. In nucleotides, the CDR3 is TGCGCCAGCAGCTACCGGACAGTCACCGGGGAGCTGTTTTTT.

CDR3 nucleotides: TGTGCCAGCAGTGAATCGGGGAAAACCGGGCAGTACTTC. Translating it yields CASSESGKTGQYF. The chain combines TRBV6-1 with TRBJ2-7, with a weak D call TRBD2 (5 bases). Trimming left V 2 bases short and J 9 bases short, with 14 bases between. This CDR3 has 13 residues. Germline CDR1 reads MNHNS; CDR2 reads SASEGT.

The J gene is TRBJ2-1, the V gene TRBV5-1; tentative D call: TRBD2 (5 bases). Germline CDR1 is SGHRS and CDR2 is YFSETQ. V lost 1 base and J lost 8, with 13 bases in between. The CDR3 consists of 14 residues. The CDR3 nucleotides are TGCGCCAGCAGCTTGCTGAGGGCGGGCGATGAGCAGTTCTTC. Residues: CASSLLRAGDEQFF.

DNA of the CDR3: TGTGCCAGCAAGAGACAGGGATTTTACAATGAGCAGTTCTTC. Protein product: CASKRQGFYNEQFF. J is TRBJ2-1 and V is TRBV6-4; 7 bases match TRBD1. The J segment lost 4 bases and the V segment lost 7 bases, leaving 7 bases of the junction unmatched. CDR1 is MRHNA, CDR2 SNTAGT, per germline. CDR3 length: 14 amino acids.

This chain joins TRBV10-1 and TRBJ2-3; D perhaps matches TRBD2 (6 bases). V gave up 5 bases and J gave up 5 bases, with 20 bases separating them. CDR1 WNHNN and CDR2 SYGVQD come from the germline V gene (reference sequence). This CDR3 is 16 amino acids long. Written as DNA, the CDR3 is TGCGCCAGCAGTAAACGGGACTCTCTTCGGGGAGATACGCAGTATTTT. This codes for CASSKRDSLRGDTQYF.

The genes are TRBV6-5 and TRBJ2-1, with TRBD1 matching over 7 bases. The J segment lost 4 bases and the V segment lost 6 bases, leaving 6 bases of the junction unmatched. Germline-derived CDR1 and CDR2 are MNHEY and SVGAGI. This CDR3 spans 14 amino acids. The CDR3 loop is CASSRQGSYNEQFF. The CDR3, as DNA: TGTGCCAGCAGCAGACAGGGATCGTACAATGAGCAGTTCTTC.

The chain uses TRBV7-2 and TRBJ2-7; D perhaps matches TRBD2 (6 bases). Per the germline V gene, CDR1 is SGHTA and CDR2 is FQGNSA. The CDR3 length is 15 residues. The V end lost 4 bases, the J end lost 2 bases, and 15 bases lay between the germline ends. The CDR3 coding sequence is TGTGCCAGCAGCTGGGACTTTCCGCTTACCTACGAGCAGTACTTC. This sequence encodes CASSWDFPLTYEQYF.

This chain links TRBV9 with TRBJ2-2, with 9 bases fitting TRBD2. Germline V CDR1 and CDR2: SGDLS, YYNGEE. The junction had 8 bases not matched to a gene; V was cut back by 5 bases and J by 6 bases. The CDR3 has 15 residues. The CDR3 spells CASSVSGREPGELFF. CDR3 nucleotide sequence: TGTGCCAGCAGTGTTAGCGGGAGAGAACCCGGGGAGCTGTTTTTT. Drawing the rest from reference TRBV9 and TRBJ2-2, the complete variable domain is DSGVTQTPKHLITATGQRVTLRCSPRSGDLSVYWYQQSLDQGLQFLIQYYNGEERAKGNILERFSAQQFPDLHSELNLSSLELGDSALYFCASSVSGREPGELFFGEGSRLTVL.